The rows below give T cell receptor beta chains drawn from one sample of a study of regulatory T cells in long-lasting Graves disease. TCRdb reprocessed the multiplex PCR reads with MiXCR, giving one entry per CDR3 protein. The repertoire holds a few hundred thousand distinct CDR3 sequences, with 10% to 15% as singletons. These sequences were also reported in another study, on T cells in Graves' hyperthyroidism and ophthalmopathy.

The material was peripheral blood mononuclear cells (PBMCs), obtained at new diagnosis, from a patient treated with antithyroid drugs. The receptors come from a woman younger than 35 with Graves disease. CDR3s include the opening cysteine and the closing phenylalanine or tryptophan. The D gene is left open where the match is weak. Clone size is not always given. Where it is, it says once, few, many or a class for expanded clones.

abundance	d_gene	v_gene	j_gene	CDR3nt	CDR3aa
many	.	TRBV10-3	TRBJ2-7	TGTGCCATCAGTGCTCAGGACTCGTCGTTATACGAGCAGTACTTC	CAISAQDSSLYEQYF
many	.	TRBV2	TRBJ1-2	TGTGCCAGCAGTGATCTTCGATCCGCGACGGTGAACTATGGCTACACCTTC	CASSDLRSATVNYGYTF
many	.	TRBV20-1	TRBJ1-4	TGCAGTGCTGGGAGACAGGCTGAAAAACTGTTTTTT	CSAGRQAEKLFF
.	TRBD1	TRBV2	TRBJ2-5	TGTGCCAGCAGTGTGGACAGGAGACAAGAGACCCAGTACTTC	CASSVDRRQETQYF
many	TRBD1	TRBV2	TRBJ2-7	TGTGCCAGCAGCCGGGACAGGGGCTTCACCTCACACTTC	CASSRDRGFTSHF
few	.	TRBV7-9	TRBJ1-3	TGTGCCAGCAGCCTCCGAGGGCCTCTCTCTGGAAACACCATATATTTT	CASSLRGPLSGNTIYF
many	.	TRBV28	TRBJ2-1	TGTGCCAGCATCCTAAGCGGGTTTGCCTACAATGAGCAGTTCTTC	CASILSGFAYNEQFF
.	TRBD1	TRBV7-9	TRBJ2-7	TGTGCCAGCAGCTTATCTAGAGGGACAGCAGCAAGGATCTCCTACGAGCAGTACTTC	CASSLSRGTAARISYEQYF
many	.	TRBV7-9	TRBJ1-1	TGTGCCAGCAGCTTTCGGGATGCGGCGAACACTGAAGCTTTCTTT	CASSFRDAANTEAFF
few	.	TRBV12-3/TRBV12-4	TRBJ1-1	TGTGCCAGCAGTTTTTGGCAGGGGCTCTCCCCTGAAGCTTTCTTT	CASSFWQGLSPEAFF
many	.	TRBV7-9	TRBJ2-7	TGTGCCAGCAGCTTTTCGCTCTCTTCTTCGGACGAGCAGTACTTC	CASSFSLSSSDEQYF
.	.	TRBV6-2/TRBV6-3	TRBJ1-1	TGTGCCAGCAGTTGGCAGTGGGGCACTGAAGCTTTCTTT	CASSWQWGTEAFF
many	.	TRBV4-2	TRBJ2-7	TGTGCCAGCAGCCAAGATGCGCTAGCGTACGAGCAGTACTTC	CASSQDALAYEQYF
many	TRBD2	TRBV7-2	TRBJ2-7	TGTGCCAGCAGCCTTTCGGTTCTAGCGGCGTCCTACGAGCAGTACTTC	CASSLSVLAASYEQYF
many	TRBD1	TRBV5-1	TRBJ2-3	TGCGCCAGCAGCCGGGGACAGGTTTCTAGCACAGATACGCAGTATTTT	CASSRGQVSSTDTQYF
many	TRBD2	TRBV7-3	TRBJ2-5	TGTGCCAGCAGCTTAAAAGCGGGGACTCAAGAGACCCAGTACTTC	CASSLKAGTQETQYF
many	TRBD1	TRBV4-3	TRBJ1-2	TGCGCCAGCAGCCAACTGACAGGGGGTTACGATGGCTACACCTTC	CASSQLTGGYDGYTF
few	TRBD2	TRBV14	TRBJ2-3	TGTGCCAGCAGCCAGGATACTAGCGGGTTTAGCACAGATACGCAGTATTTT	CASSQDTSGFSTDTQYF
few	.	TRBV5-4	TRBJ2-7	TGTGCCAGCAGCTTGGCCGCGGCCTACGAGCAGTACTTC	CASSLAAAYEQYF
.	TRBD2	TRBV9	TRBJ2-2	TGTGCCAGCACCTATCTTAGCGGGGGAACCGGGGAGCTGTTTTTT	CASTYLSGGTGELFF
many	TRBD1	TRBV2	TRBJ1-5	TGTGCCAGCAGCCGGGACAGGGCGCCTTATCAGCCCCAGCATTTT	CASSRDRAPYQPQHF
.	TRBD1	TRBV19	TRBJ2-2	TGTGCCAGTAGTAAACTACAGGGGGCGTACACCGGGGAGCTGTTTTTT	CASSKLQGAYTGELFF
.	TRBD2	TRBV5-5	TRBJ2-1	TGTGCCAGCAGCTTGTCTCTACGAGCGGGGGGAAATGAGCAGTTCTTC	CASSLSLRAGGNEQFF
many	TRBD2	TRBV6-9	TRBJ2-1	TGTGCCAGCAGTTACGGTAGCGGGAGGCCCAATGAGCAGTTCTTC	CASSYGSGRPNEQFF
.	.	TRBV5-1	TRBJ1-5	TGCGCCAGCAGCTTAGACAGTGGATATCAGCCCCAGCATTTT	CASSLDSGYQPQHF
many	.	TRBV5-1	TRBJ2-5	TGCGCCAGCAGCTCCGGAGGGACATTCCAAGAGACCCAGTACTTC	CASSSGGTFQETQYF
many	TRBD2	TRBV7-8	TRBJ2-3	TGTGCCAGCAGCTTCGAGATCGGGGCTAGCGGGAGGGCCTTTGGGGATACGCAGTATTTT	CASSFEIGASGRAFGDTQYF
many	.	TRBV5-1	TRBJ1-1	TGCGCCAGCAGCTTGGGGCCATCGAACACTGAAGCTTTCTTT	CASSLGPSNTEAFF
many	TRBD2	TRBV28	TRBJ2-3	TGTGCCAGCAGTTTAGGGCGGGGGGGGAAGTTGACAGATACGCAGTATTTT	CASSLGRGGKLTDTQYF
many	TRBD1	TRBV2	TRBJ1-1	TGTGCCAGCAGCGATGACAGGGGGAACACTGAAGCTTTCTTT	CASSDDRGNTEAFF
.	TRBD2	TRBV5-1	TRBJ2-1	TGCGCCAGCAGCTTGGGGACTAGCGTGTGGAATGAGCAGTTCTTC	CASSLGTSVWNEQFF
few	TRBD1	TRBV10-3	TRBJ1-6	TGTGCCATCAGTGAGTCCGGGACAGCCAATTCACCCCTCCACTTT	CAISESGTANSPLHF
many	TRBD2	TRBV27	TRBJ2-1	TGTGCCAGTTCCCCAGGGACTAGCGGGATCAATGAGCAGTTCTTC	CASSPGTSGINEQFF
.	TRBD2	TRBV4-1	TRBJ2-1	TGCGCCAGCAGCCACATGACTAGCGGGGGATCTTACAATGAGCAGTCCTTC	CASSHMTSGGSYNEQSF
.	.	TRBV6-1	TRBJ2-1	TGTGCCAGCAGATCCGAACCTATTGGGGATGAGCAGTTCTTC	CASRSEPIGDEQFF
.	.	TRBV27	TRBJ2-5	TGTGCCAGCAGTATATCCGGCCCCAGGGGCCAAGAGACCCAGTACTTC	CASSISGPRGQETQYF
many	TRBD1	TRBV6-1	TRBJ1-1	TGTGCCAGCAGTCCCGGGACAGGGATCATGAACACTGAAGCTTTCTTT	CASSPGTGIMNTEAFF
few	TRBD1	TRBV12-3/TRBV12-4	TRBJ2-2	TGTGCCAGCAACCCAACAGGGGACACCGGGGAGCTGTTTTTT	CASNPTGDTGELFF
few	.	TRBV5-5	TRBJ2-1	TGTGCCAGCAGCTCGGCGGTCCAGGCAACATACAATGAGCAGTTCTTC	CASSSAVQATYNEQFF
.	.	TRBV5-1	TRBJ2-3	TGCGCCAGCAGCTTGGTACCTCCCGCGTCCTTACTTGATACGCAGTATTTT	CASSLVPPASLLDTQYF
many	TRBD1	TRBV20-1	TRBJ2-1	TGCAGTGCGGGGACAGGGGTCAATGAGCAGTTCTTC	CSAGTGVNEQFF
few	.	TRBV4-1	TRBJ2-1	TGCGCCAGCAGCCAACCGACTAGAAGCGGGCATGAGCAGTTCTTC	CASSQPTRSGHEQFF
many	.	TRBV7-3	TRBJ2-3	TGTGCCAGCAGCCCCTTCCACTCTAGCACAGATACGCAGTATTTT	CASSPFHSSTDTQYF
many	.	TRBV20-1	TRBJ1-2	TGCAGTGCTACCCCGGGTAGGGGGAGTAGAGCTAACTATGGCTACACCTTC	CSATPGRGSRANYGYTF
few	.	TRBV4-1	TRBJ1-3	TGCGCCAGCAGCCCAGGGCGGGTGAAGGCTGGAAACACCATATATTTT	CASSPGRVKAGNTIYF